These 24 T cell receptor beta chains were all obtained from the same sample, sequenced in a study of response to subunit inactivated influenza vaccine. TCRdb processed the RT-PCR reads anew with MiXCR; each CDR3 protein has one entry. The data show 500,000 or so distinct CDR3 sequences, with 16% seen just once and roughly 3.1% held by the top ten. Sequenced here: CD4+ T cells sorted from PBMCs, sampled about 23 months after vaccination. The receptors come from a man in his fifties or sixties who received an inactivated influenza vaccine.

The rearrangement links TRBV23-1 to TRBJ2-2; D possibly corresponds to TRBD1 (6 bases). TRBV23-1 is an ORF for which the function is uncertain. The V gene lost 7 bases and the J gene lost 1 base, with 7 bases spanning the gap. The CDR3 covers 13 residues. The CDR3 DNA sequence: TGCGCCAGCAAGGGGGAGAACACCGGGGAGCTGTTTTTT. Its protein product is CASKGENTGELFF.

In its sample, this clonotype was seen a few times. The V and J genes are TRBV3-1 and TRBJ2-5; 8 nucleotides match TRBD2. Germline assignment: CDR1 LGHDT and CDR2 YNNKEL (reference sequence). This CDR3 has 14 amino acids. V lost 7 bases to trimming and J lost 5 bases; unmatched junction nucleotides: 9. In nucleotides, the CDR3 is TGTGCCAGCACGCGGGGGGCCGTAGGGGAGACCCAGTACTTC. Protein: CASTRGAVGETQYF.

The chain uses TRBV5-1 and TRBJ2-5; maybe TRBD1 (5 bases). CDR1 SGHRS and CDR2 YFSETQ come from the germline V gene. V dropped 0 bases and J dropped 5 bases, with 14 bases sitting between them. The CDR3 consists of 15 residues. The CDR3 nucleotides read TGCGCCAGCAGCTTGGACAGGCCGAACCTGGAGACCCAGTACTTC. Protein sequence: CASSLDRPNLETQYF.

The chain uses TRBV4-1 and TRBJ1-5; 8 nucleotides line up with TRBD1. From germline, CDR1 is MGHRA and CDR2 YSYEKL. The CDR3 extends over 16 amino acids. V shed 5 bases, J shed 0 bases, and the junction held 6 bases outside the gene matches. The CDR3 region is CASSTLGQDSNQPQHF. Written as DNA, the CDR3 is TGCGCCAGCAGCACACTGGGACAGGATAGCAATCAGCCCCAGCATTTT.

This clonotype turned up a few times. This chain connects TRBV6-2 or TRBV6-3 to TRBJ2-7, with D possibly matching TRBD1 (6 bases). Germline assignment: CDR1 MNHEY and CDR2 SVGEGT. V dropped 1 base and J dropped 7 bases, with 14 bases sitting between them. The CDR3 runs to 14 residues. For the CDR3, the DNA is TGTGCCAGCAGTTACTTCCAGGGGTCTGGAGAGCAGTACTTC. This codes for CASSYFQGSGEQYF.

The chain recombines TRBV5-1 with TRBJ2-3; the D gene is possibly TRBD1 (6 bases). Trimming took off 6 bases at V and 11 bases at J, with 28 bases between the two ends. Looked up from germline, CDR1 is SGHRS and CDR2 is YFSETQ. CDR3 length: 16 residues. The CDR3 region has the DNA TGCGCCAGCACCACCAACAGGGTAGGGGAAGGCACCGGGCAGTATTTT. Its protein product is CASTTNRVGEGTGQYF.

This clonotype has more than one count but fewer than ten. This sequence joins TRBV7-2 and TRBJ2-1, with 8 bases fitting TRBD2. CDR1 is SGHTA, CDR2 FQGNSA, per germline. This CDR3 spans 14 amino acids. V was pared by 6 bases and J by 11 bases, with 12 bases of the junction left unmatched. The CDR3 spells CASRPSLAAYQQFF. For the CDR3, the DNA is TGTGCCAGCAGACCTTCACTAGCGGCCTACCAGCAGTTCTTC.

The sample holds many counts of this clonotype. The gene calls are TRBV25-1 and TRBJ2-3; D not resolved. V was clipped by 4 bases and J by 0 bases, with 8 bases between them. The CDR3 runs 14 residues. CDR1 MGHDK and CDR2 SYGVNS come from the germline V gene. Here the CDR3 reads CASSGPISTDTQYF. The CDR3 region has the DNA TGTGCCAGCAGTGGCCCCATCAGCACAGATACGCAGTATTTT.

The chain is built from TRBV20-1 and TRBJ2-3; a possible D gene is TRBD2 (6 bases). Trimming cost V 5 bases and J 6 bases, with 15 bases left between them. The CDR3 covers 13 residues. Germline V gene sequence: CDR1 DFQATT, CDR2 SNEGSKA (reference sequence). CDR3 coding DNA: TGCAGTGCTGGAGGGCTAGTAGTCGATACGCAGTATTTT. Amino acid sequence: CSAGGLVVDTQYF.

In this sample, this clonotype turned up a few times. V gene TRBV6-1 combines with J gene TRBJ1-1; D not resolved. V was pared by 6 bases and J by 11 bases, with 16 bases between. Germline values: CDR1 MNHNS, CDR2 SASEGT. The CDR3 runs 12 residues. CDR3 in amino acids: CASSGLGGLAFF. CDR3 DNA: TGTGCCAGCAGCGGACTCGGAGGGCTTGCTTTCTTT.

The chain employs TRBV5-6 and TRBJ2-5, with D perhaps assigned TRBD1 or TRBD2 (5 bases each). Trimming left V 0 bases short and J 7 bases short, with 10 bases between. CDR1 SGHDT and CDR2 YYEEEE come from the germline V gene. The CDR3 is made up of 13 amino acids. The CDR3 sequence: CASSLERGTTQYF. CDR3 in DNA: TGTGCCAGCAGCTTGGAGAGGGGCACGACCCAGTACTTC.

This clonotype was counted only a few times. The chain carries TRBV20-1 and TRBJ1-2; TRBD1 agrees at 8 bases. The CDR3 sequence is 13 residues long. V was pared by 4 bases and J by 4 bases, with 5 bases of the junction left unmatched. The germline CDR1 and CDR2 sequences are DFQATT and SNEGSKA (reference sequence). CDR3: CSATGQARYGYTF. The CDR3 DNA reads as TGCAGTGCTACGGGACAGGCCCGCTATGGCTACACCTTC.

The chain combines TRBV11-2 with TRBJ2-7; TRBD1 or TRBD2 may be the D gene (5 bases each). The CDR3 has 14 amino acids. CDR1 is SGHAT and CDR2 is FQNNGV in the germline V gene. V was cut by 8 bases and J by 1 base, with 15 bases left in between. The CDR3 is CASGPGTHSYEQYF. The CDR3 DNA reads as TGTGCCAGCGGCCCCGGGACGCATTCCTACGAGCAGTACTTC. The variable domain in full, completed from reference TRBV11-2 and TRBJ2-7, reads EAGVAQSPRYKIIEKRQSVAFWCNPISGHATLYWYQQILGQGPKLLIQFQNNGVVDDSQLPKDRFSAERLKGVDSTLKIQPAKLEDSAVYLCASGPGTHSYEQYFGPGTRLTVT.

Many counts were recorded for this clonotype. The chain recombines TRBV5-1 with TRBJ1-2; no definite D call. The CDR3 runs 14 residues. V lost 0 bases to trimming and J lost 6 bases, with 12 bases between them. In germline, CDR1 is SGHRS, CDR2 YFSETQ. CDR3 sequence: CASSLDGPRDGYTF. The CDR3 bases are TGCGCCAGCAGCTTGGATGGACCGAGGGATGGCTACACCTTC.

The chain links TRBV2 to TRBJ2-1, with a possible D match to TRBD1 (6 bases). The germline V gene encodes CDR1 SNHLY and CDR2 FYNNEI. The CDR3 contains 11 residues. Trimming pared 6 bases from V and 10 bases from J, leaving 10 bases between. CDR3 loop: CASSVDREQFF. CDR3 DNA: TGTGCCAGCAGCGTAGACAGGGAGCAGTTCTTC.

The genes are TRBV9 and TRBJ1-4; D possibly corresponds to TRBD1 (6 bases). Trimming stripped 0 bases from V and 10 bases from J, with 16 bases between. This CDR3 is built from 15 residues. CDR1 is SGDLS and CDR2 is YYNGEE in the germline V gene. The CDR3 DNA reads TGTGCCAGCAGCGTAGACTCGACCGGCAGGGGAAAACTGTTTTTT. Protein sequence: CASSVDSTGRGKLFF. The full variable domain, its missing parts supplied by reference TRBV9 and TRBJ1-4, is DSGVTQTPKHLITATGQRVTLRCSPRSGDLSVYWYQQSLDQGLQFLIQYYNGEERAKGNILERFSAQQFPDLHSELNLSSLELGDSALYFCASSVDSTGRGKLFFGSGTQLSVL.

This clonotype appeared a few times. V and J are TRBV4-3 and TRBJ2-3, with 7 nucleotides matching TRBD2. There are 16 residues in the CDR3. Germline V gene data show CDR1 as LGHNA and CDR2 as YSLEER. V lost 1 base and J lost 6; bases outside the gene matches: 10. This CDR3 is CASSQAWGAGVDTQYF. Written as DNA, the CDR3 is TGCGCCAGCAGCCAAGCGTGGGGCGCGGGGGTGGATACGCAGTATTTT.

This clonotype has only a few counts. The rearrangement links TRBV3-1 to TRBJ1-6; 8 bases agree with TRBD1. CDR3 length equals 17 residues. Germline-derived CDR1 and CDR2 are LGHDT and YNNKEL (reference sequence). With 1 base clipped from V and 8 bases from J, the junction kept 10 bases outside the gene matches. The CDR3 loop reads CASSQVATGGVDSPLHF. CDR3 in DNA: TGTGCCAGCAGCCAAGTGGCAACAGGGGGTGTGGATTCACCCCTCCACTTT. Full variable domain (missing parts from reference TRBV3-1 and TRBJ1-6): DTAVSQTPKYLVTQMGNDKSIKCEQNLGHDTMYWYKQDSKKFLKIMFSYNNKELIINETVPNRFSPKSPDKAHLNLHINSLELGDSAVYFCASSQVATGGVDSPLHFGNGTRLTVT.

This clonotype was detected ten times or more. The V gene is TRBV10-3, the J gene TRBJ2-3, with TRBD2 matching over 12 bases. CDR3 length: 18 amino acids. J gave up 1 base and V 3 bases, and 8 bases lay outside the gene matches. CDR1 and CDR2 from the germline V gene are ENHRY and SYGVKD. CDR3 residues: CAISDGLAGIGGTDTQYF. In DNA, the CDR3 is TGTGCCATCAGTGACGGACTAGCGGGAATAGGTGGCACAGATACGCAGTATTTT.

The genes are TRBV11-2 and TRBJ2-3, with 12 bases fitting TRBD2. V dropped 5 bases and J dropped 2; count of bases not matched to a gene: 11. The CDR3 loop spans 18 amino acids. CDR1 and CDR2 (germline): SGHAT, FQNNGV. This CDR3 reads CASSPRTSGGSTTDTQYF. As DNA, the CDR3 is TGTGCCAGCAGCCCCCGTACTAGCGGGGGGTCCACCACAGATACGCAGTATTTT.

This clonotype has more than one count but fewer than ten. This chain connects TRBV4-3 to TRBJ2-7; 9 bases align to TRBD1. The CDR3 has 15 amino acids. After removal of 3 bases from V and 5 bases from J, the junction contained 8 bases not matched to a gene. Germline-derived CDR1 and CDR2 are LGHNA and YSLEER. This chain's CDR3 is CASSQTGTGLNEQYF. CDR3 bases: TGCGCCAGCAGCCAGACCGGGACAGGGCTGAACGAGCAGTACTTC.

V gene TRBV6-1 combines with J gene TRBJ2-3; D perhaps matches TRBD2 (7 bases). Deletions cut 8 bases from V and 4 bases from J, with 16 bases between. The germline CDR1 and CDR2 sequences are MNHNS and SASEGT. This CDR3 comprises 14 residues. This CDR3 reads CASAGRGKADTQYF. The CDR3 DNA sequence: TGTGCCAGCGCTGGGAGGGGGAAAGCAGATACGCAGTATTTT.

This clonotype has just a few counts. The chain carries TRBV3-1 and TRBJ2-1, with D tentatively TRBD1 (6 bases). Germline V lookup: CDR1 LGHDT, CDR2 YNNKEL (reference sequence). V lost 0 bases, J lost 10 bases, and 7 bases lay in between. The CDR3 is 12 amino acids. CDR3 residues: CASSQEGTEQFF. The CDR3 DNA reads TGTGCCAGCAGCCAAGAGGGGACAGAGCAGTTCTTC.

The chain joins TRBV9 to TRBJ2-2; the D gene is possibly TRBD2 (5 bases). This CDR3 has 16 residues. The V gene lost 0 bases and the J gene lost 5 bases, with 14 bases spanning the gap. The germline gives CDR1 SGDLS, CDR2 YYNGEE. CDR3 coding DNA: TGTGCCAGCAGCGTAGGAGCGGATCCGGGGACCGGGGAGCTGTTTTTT. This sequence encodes CASSVGADPGTGELFF.